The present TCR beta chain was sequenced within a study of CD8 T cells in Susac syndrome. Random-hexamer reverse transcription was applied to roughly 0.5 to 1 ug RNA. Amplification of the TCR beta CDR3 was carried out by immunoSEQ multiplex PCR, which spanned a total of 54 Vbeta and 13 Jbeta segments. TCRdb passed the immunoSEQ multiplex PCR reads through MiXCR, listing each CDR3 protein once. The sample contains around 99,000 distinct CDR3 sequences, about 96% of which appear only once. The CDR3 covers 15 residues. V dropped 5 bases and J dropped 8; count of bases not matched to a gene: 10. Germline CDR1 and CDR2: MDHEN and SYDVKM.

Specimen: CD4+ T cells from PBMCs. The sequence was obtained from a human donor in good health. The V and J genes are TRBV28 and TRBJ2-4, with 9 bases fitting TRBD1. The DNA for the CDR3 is TGTGCCAGCAGTACCCCTGGGACAGGGCCTTACATTCAGTACTTC. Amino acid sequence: CASSTPGTGPYIQYF.